This T cell receptor beta chain was identified in a study of T cell repertoires in cytomegalovirus infection. On the study more broadly: In public TCR beta signatures, there were indications of both CMV infection and matching HLA type.

V shed 2 bases and J 2 bases; nucleotides not matched to a gene: 8. CDR1 is MNHEY, CDR2 SVGEGT, per germline. The CDR3 sequence is 16 residues long. On this clonotype itself: Its target is unknown.

Notes on the study in general: Ex vivo, HLA-C-restricted CMV-specific TCR beta clonotypes prevailed over the rest of the response.

Via MiXCR, TCRdb re-called the reads, giving one row per CDR3 protein. Here the sample spans 250,000 to 300,000 distinct CDR3 sequences, around 15% being singletons. The sample consisted of PBMCs. The source of this sequence is a human donor in good health (CMV status not recorded). Some clones in this sample may be carry-over from other donors' samples. V usage is TRBV6-2 or TRBV6-3 and J usage is TRBJ2-7; 8 nucleotides match TRBD1. The CDR3 loop reads CASSYTGDRPTYEQYF. The CDR3 DNA reads TGTGCCAGCAGTTACACGGGGGACAGGCCGACCTACGAGCAGTACTTC.